This T cell receptor beta chain derives from a study of cytomegalovirus exposure and HLA in healthy donors. CDR1 and CDR2 (germline): SGHVS, FQNEAQ. V was clipped by 5 bases and J by 7 bases, with 14 bases between them. CDR3 length equals 14 residues. In the PCR, 60 Vbeta and 13 Jbeta primers were used. Some clones are missing from TCRdb's copy, which holds only in-frame ones; the method was immunoSEQ multiplex PCR. The sample holds 95,000 to 100,000 clones, roughly 80% seen once. A single count supports this clone. The source is a man aged 35 to 55 in good health and CMV-seronegative. The rearrangement uses TRBV7-8 and TRBJ1-4; D remains ambiguous. The source material was PBMCs. CDR3 bases: TGTGCCAGCAGCCCCGGTAGGGCGGGTGAAAAACTGTTTTTT. Its translation: CASSPGRAGEKLFF.